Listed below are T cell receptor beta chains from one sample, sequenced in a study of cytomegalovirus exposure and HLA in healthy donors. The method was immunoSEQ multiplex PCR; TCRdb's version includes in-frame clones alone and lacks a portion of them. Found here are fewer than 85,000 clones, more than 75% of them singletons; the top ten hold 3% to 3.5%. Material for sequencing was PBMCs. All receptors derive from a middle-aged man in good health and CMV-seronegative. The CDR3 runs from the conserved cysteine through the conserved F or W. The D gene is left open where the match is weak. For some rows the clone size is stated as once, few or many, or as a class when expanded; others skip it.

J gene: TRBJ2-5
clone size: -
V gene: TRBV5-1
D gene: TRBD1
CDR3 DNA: TGCGCCAGCCGCTCAGGGGGCCCACAAGAGACCCAGTACTTC
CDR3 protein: CASRSGGPQETQYF

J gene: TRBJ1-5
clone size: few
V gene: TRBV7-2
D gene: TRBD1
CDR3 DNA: TGTGCCAGCAGCTTAGAGACAGGGGGCGGCAATCAGCCCCAGCATTTT
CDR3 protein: CASSLETGGGNQPQHF

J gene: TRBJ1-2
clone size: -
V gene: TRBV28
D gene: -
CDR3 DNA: TGTGCCAGCAGTTCCCGGGATCCAAAACAGGGCTATGGCTACACCTTC
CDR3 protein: CASSSRDPKQGYGYTF

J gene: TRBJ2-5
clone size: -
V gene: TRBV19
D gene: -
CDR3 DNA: TGTGCCAGTAGTCCCGGGACAATGAGACAAGAGACCCAGTACTTC
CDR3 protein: CASSPGTMRQETQYF

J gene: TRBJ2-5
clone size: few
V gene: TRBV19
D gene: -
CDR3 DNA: TGTGCCAGTAGTATAGGGAACAGTGGTGGTGAGACCCAGTACTTC
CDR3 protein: CASSIGNSGGETQYF

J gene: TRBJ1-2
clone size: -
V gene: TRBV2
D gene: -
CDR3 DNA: TGTGCCAGCAGTCCCCGCGTGGGGGCGCGCGGCTACACCTTC
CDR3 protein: CASSPRVGARGYTF

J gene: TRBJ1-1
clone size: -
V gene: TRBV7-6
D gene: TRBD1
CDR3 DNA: TGTGCCAGCAGCTTGGGACAGATAACTGAAGCTTTCTTT
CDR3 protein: CASSLGQITEAFF

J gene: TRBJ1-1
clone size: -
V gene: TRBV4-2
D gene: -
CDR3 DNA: TGTGCCAGCAGCCATCTCCGGACAGAAAGAAAAGAAGCTTTCTTT
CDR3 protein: CASSHLRTERKEAFF

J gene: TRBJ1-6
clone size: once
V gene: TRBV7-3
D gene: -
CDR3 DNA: TGTGCCAGCAGGTCTAGTGTTAATTCACCCCTCCACTTT
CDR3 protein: CASRSSVNSPLHF

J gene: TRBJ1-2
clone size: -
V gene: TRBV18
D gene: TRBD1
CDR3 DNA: TGTGCCAGCTCACCACAGGACAGGGACTATGGCTACACCTTC
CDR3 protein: CASSPQDRDYGYTF

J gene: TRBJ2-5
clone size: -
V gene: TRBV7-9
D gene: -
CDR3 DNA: TGTGCAGGAGGGGAAGGGGCGGAGACCCAGTACTTC
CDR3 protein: CAGGEGAETQYF

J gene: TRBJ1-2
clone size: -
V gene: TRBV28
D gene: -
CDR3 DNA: TGTGCCAGCAGTCAGGTCAACTATGGCTACACCTTC
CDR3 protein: CASSQVNYGYTF

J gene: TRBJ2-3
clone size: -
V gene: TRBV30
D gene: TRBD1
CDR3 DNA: TGTGCCTGCAAAACAGGGGTAGGAGCAGATACGCAGTATTTT
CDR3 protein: CACKTGVGADTQYF

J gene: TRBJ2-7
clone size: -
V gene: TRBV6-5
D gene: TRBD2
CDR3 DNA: TGTGCCAGCAGTTACTCTCGGGGGAGGGCCTACGAGCAGTACTTC
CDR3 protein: CASSYSRGRAYEQYF